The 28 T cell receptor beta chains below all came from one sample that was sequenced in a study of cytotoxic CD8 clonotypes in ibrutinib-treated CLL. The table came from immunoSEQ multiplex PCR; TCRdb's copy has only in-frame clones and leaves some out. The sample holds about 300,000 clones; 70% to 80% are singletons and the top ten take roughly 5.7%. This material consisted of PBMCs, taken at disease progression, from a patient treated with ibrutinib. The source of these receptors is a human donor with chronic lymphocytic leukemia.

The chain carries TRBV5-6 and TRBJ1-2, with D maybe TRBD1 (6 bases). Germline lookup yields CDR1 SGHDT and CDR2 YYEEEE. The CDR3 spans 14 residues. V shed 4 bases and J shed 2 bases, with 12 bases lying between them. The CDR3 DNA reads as TGTGCCAGCAGCACGGATACAGGGAACTATGGCTACACCTTC. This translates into CASSTDTGNYGYTF.

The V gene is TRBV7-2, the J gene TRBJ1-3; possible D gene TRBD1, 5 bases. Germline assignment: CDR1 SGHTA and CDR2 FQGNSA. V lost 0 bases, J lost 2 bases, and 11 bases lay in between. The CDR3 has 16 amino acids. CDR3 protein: CASSLAGAGAGNTIYF. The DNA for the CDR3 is TGTGCCAGCAGCTTAGCAGGGGCGGGGGCTGGAAACACCATATATTTT.

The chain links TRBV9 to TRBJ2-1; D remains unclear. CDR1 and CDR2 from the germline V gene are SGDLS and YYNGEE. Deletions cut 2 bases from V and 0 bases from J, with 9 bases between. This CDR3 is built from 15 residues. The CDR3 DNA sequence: TGTGCCAGCAGCGTCGGCTCGAACTCCTACAATGAGCAGTTCTTC. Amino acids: CASSVGSNSYNEQFF. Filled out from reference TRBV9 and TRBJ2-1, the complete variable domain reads DSGVTQTPKHLITATGQRVTLRCSPRSGDLSVYWYQQSLDQGLQFLIQYYNGEERAKGNILERFSAQQFPDLHSELNLSSLELGDSALYFCASSVGSNSYNEQFFGPGTRLTVL.

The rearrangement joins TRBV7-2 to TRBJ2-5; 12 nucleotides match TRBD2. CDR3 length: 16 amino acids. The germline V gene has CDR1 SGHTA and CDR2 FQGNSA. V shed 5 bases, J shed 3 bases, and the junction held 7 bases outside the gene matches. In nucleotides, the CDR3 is TGTGCCAGCAGCACTAGCGGGGGGCGGGCTGAAGAGACCCAGTACTTC. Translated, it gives CASSTSGGRAEETQYF.

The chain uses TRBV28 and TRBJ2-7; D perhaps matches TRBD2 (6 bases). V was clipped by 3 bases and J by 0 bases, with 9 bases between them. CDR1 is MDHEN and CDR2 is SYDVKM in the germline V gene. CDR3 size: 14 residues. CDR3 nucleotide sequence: TGTGCCAGCAGTTTTATAGCGGTCTCCTACGAGCAGTACTTC. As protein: CASSFIAVSYEQYF.

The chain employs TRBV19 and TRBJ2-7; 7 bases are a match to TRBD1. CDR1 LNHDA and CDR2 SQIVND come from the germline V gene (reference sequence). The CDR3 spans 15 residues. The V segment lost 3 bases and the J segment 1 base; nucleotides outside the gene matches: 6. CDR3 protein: CASSITPGGSYEQYF. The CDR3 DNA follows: TGTGCCAGTAGTATCACCCCAGGGGGATCCTACGAGCAGTACTTC.

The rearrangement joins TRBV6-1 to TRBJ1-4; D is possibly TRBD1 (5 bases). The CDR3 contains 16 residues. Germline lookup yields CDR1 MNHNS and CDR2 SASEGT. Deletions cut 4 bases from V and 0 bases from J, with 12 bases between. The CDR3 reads CASSADSGATNEKLFF. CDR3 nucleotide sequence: TGTGCCAGCAGTGCAGACAGCGGTGCAACTAATGAAAAACTGTTTTTT.

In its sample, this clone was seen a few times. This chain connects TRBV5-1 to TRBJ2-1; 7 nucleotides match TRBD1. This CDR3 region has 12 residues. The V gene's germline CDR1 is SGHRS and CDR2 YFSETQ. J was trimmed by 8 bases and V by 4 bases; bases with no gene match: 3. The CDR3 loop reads CASSGDSHEQFF. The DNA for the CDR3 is TGCGCCAGCAGCGGGGACAGCCATGAGCAGTTCTTC.

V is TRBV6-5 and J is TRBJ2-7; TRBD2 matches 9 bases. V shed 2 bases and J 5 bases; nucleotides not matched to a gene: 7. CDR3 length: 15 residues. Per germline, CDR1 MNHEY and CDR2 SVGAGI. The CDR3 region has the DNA TGTGCCAGCAGTTACGTGGTAGCGGGAGCCCACGAGCAGTACTTC. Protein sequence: CASSYVVAGAHEQYF.

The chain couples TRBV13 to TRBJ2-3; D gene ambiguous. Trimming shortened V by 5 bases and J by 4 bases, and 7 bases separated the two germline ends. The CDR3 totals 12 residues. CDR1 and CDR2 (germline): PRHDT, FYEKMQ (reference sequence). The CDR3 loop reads CASSTRPDTQYF. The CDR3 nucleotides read TGTGCCAGCAGCACCAGACCAGATACGCAGTATTTT.

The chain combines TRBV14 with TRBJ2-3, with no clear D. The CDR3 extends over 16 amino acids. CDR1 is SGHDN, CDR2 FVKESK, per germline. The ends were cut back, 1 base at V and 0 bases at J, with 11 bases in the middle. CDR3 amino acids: CASSQAGGVSTDTQYF. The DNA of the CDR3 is TGTGCCAGCAGCCAAGCGGGCGGCGTGAGCACAGATACGCAGTATTTT.

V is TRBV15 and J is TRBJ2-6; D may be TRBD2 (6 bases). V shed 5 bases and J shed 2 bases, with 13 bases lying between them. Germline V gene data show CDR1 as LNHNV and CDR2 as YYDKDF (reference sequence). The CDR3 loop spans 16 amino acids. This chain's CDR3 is CATSRLEGPGANVLTF. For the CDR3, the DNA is TGTGCCACCAGCCGATTGGAGGGGCCTGGGGCCAACGTCCTGACTTTC.

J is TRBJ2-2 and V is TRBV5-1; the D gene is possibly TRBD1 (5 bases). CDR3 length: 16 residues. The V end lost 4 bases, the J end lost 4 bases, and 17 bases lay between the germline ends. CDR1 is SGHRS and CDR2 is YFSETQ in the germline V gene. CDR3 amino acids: CASSQDKGIVTGELFF. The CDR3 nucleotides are TGCGCCAGCAGCCAGGACAAGGGGATTGTCACCGGGGAGCTGTTTTTT.

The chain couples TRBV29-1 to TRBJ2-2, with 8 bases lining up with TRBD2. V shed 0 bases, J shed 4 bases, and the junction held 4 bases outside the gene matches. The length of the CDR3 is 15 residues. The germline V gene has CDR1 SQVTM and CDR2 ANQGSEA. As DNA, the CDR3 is TGCAGCGTTGAAGATCGCGGGAGGAGCACCGGGGAGCTGTTTTTT. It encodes CSVEDRGRSTGELFF.

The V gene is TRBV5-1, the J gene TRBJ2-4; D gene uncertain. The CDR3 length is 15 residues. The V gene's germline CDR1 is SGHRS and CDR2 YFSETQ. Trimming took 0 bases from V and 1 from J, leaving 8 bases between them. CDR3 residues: CASSLGASAKNIQYF. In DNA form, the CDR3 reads TGCGCCAGCAGCTTGGGGGCCTCGGCCAAAAACATTCAGTACTTC.

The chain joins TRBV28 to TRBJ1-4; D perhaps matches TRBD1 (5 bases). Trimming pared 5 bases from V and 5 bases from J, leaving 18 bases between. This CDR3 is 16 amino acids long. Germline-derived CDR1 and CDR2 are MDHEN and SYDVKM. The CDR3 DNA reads TGTGCCAGCAGTCTCCAGACAGCGCCCATCAATGAAAAACTGTTTTTT. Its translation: CASSLQTAPINEKLFF.

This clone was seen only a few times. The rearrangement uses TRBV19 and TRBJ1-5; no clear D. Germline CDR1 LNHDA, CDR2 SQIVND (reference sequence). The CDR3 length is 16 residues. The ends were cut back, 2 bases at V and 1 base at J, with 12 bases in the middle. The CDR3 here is CASSIMFGRSNQPQHF. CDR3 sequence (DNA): TGTGCCAGTAGTATAATGTTTGGACGGAGCAATCAGCCCCAGCATTTT. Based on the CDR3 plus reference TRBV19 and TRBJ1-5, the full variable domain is DGGITQSPKYLFRKEGQNVTLSCEQNLNHDAMYWYRQDPGQGLRLIYYSQIVNDFQKGDIAEGYSVSREKKESFPLTVTSAQKNPTAFYLCASSIMFGRSNQPQHFGDGTRLSIL.

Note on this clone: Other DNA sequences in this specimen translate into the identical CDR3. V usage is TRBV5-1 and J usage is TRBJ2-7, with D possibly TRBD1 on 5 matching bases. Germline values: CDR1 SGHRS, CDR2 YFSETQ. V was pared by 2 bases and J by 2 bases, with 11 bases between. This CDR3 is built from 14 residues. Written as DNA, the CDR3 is TGCGCCAGCAGCTTCCGGCAGGGCCCCTACGAGCAGTACTTC. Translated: CASSFRQGPYEQYF.

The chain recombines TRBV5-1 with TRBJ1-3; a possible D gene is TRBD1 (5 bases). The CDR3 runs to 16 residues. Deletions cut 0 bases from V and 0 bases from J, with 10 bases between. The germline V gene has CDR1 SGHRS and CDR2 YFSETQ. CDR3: CASSLAGRHSGNTIYF. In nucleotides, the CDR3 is TGCGCCAGCAGCTTGGCGGGACGGCACTCTGGAAACACCATATATTTT.

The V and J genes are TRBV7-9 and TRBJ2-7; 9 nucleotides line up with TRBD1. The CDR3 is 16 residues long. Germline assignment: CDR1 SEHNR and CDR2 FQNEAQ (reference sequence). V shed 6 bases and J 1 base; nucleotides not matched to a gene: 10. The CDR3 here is CASRPTSGQGSYEQYF. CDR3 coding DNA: TGTGCCAGCAGACCAACCTCGGGACAGGGATCCTACGAGCAGTACTTC.

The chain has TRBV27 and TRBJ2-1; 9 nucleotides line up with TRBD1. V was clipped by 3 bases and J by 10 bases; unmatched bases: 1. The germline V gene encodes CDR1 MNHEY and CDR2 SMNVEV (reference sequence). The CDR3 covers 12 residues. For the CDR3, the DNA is TGTGCCAGCAGTTTTACAGGGGGCGAGCAGTTCTTC. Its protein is CASSFTGGEQFF.

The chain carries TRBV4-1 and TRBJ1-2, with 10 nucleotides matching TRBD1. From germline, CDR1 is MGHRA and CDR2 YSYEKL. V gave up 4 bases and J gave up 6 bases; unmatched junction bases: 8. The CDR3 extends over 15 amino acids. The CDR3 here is CASSPTTGGLDGYTF. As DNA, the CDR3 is TGCGCCAGCAGCCCGACGACAGGGGGCTTAGATGGCTACACCTTC.

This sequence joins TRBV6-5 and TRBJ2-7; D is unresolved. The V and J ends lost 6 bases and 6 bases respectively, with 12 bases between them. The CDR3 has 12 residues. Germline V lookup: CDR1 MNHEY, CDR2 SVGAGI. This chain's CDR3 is CASRVGQREQYF. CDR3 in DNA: TGTGCCAGCAGAGTCGGGCAACGCGAGCAGTACTTC.

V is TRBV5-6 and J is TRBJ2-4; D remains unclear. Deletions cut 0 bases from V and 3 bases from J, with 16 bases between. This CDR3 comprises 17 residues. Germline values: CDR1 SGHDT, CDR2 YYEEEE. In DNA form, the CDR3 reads TGTGCCAGCAGCTTGGGTGAGGTCAGATTGGGCAAAAACATTCAGTACTTC. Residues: CASSLGEVRLGKNIQYF.

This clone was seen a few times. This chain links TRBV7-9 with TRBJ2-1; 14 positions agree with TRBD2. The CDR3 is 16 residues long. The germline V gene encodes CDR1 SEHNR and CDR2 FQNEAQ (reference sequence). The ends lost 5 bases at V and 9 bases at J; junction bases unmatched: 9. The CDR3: CASSGRLAGGPGEQFF. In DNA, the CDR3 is TGTGCCAGCAGCGGACGACTAGCGGGAGGGCCAGGTGAGCAGTTCTTC.

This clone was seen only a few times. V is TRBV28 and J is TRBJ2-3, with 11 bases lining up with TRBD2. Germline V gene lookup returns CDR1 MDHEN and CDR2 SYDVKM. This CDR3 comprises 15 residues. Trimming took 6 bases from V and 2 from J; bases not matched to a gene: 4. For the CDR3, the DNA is TGTGCCAGCAGCGAGACTAGCGGGAACACAGATACGCAGTATTTT. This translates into CASSETSGNTDTQYF.

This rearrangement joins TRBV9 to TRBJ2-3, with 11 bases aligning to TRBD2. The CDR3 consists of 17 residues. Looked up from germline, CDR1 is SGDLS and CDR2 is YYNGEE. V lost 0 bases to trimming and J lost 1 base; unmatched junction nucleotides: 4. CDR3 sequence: CASSVEGLAEGTDTQYF. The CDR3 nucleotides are TGTGCCAGCAGCGTAGAGGGACTAGCGGAGGGCACAGATACGCAGTATTTT.

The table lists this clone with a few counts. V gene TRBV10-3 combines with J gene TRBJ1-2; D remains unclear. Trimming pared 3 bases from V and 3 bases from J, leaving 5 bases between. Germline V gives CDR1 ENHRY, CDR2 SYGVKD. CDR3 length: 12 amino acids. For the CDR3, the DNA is TGTGCCATCAGTGATTTGGACTATGGCTACACCTTC. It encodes CAISDLDYGYTF.